What follows are 17 T cell receptor beta chains derived from one specimen sequenced in a study of blood T cell repertoires in COVID-19 (dated by TCRdb to 2020 to 2021). Libraries were constructed by the immunoSEQ multiplex PCR assay. TCRdb limited this immuneACCESS table to in-frame rearrangements with V and J called. A share of clones is missing; checked studies link under half to unresolved V genes, and the rest is unexplained. Counted in this sample were some 200,000 clones; roughly 78% of them appeared once. The ten largest clones capture more than 10% of the sample. Sequenced sample: peripheral blood. These receptors came from a woman between 40 and 55 years old with acute or convalescent COVID-19.

The chain uses TRBV27 and TRBJ2-7; 11 nucleotides align to TRBD2. The CDR3 contains 15 residues. Losses at the gene ends were 2 bases for V and 4 bases for J; bases not matched to a gene: 4. CDR1 is MNHEY and CDR2 is SMNVEV in the germline V gene (reference sequence). As DNA, the CDR3 is TGTGCCAGCAGTTTAGCTAGCGGGGGGAGGTACGAGCAGTACTTC. This sequence encodes CASSLASGGRYEQYF.

The chain joins TRBV2 to TRBJ2-6, with 10 bases that match TRBD1. The germline V gene encodes CDR1 SNHLY and CDR2 FYNNEI. This CDR3 contains 16 residues. The ends lost 6 bases at V and 3 bases at J; junction bases unmatched: 5. CDR3 sequence (DNA): TGTGCCAGCAGCGGACAGGGGGTGGGTGGGGCCAACGTCCTGACTTTC. It specifies CASSGQGVGGANVLTF.

This clone was detected only a few times. The rearrangement uses TRBV7-2 and TRBJ2-1; tentative D call: TRBD1 (6 bases). This CDR3 comprises 15 residues. V shed 5 bases and J shed 0 bases, with 11 bases lying between them. Looked up from germline, CDR1 is SGHTA and CDR2 is FQGNSA. The CDR3 DNA sequence: TGTGCCAGCAGCGCCGGACAGAGCTCCTACAATGAGCAGTTCTTC. It encodes CASSAGQSSYNEQFF.

This clone has only a few counts. V is TRBV2 and J is TRBJ1-2, with no clear D. Per germline, CDR1 SNHLY and CDR2 FYNNEI. Trimming shortened V by 6 bases and J by 8 bases, and 10 bases separated the two germline ends. This CDR3 has 11 amino acids. CDR3: CASSGEGGYTF. The DNA of the CDR3 is TGTGCCAGCAGCGGGGAGGGCGGCTACACCTTC.

This chain joins TRBV19 and TRBJ1-1; D is perhaps TRBD1 (6 bases). The germline CDR1 and CDR2 sequences are LNHDA and SQIVND (reference sequence). The CDR3 sequence is 14 residues long. V was clipped by 6 bases and J by 0 bases, with 11 bases between them. The CDR3 region is CASSPQGVNTEAFF. In nucleotides, the CDR3 is TGTGCCAGTAGCCCACAGGGAGTGAACACTGAAGCTTTCTTT.

The chain is built from TRBV19 and TRBJ2-5; D might be TRBD1 (6 bases). This CDR3 spans 14 amino acids. V lost 4 bases and J lost 4, with 13 bases in between. Germline V lookup: CDR1 LNHDA, CDR2 SQIVND (reference sequence). CDR3 in amino acids: CASSTDSTSETQYF. In DNA form, the CDR3 reads TGTGCCAGTAGTACGGACAGTACATCAGAGACCCAGTACTTC. Together with reference TRBV19 and TRBJ2-5, the CDR3 gives the full variable domain: DGGITQSPKYLFRKEGQNVTLSCEQNLNHDAMYWYRQDPGQGLRLIYYSQIVNDFQKGDIAEGYSVSREKKESFPLTVTSAQKNPTAFYLCASSTDSTSETQYFGPGTRLLVL.

In this sample, this clone turned up a few times. The chain employs TRBV14 and TRBJ2-1; 15 nucleotides match TRBD2. There are 20 residues in the CDR3. Germline CDR1 SGHDN, CDR2 FVKESK. The ends lost 0 bases at V and 0 bases at J; junction bases unmatched: 6. This CDR3 is CASSQDPGLAGGPSYNEQFF. In DNA, the CDR3 is TGTGCCAGCAGCCAAGACCCAGGACTAGCGGGAGGGCCCTCCTACAATGAGCAGTTCTTC.

The J gene is TRBJ1-5, the V gene TRBV19; D is undetermined. This CDR3 comprises 13 residues. Trimming stripped 6 bases from V and 7 bases from J, with 13 bases between. CDR1 is LNHDA and CDR2 is SQIVND in the germline V gene (reference sequence). The CDR3 loop is CASSTQEQQPQHF. The CDR3 region has the DNA TGTGCCAGTAGCACACAAGAACAACAGCCCCAGCATTTT.

The rearrangement uses TRBV3-1 (or the pseudogene TRBV3-2) and TRBJ2-7; 10 bases match TRBD2. CDR3 length equals 15 residues. Losses at the gene ends were 6 bases for V and 9 bases for J; bases not matched to a gene: 14. The germline V gene has CDR1 LGHDT and CDR2 YNNKEL (reference sequence). The CDR3 loop reads CASSPRTSGDSGQYF. The CDR3 coding sequence is TGTGCCAGCAGTCCAAGGACTAGCGGAGACAGCGGGCAGTACTTC.

The chain employs TRBV7-2 and TRBJ2-5; TRBD2 matches at 8 bases. Germline V gene lookup returns CDR1 SGHTA and CDR2 FQGNSA. The V and J ends lost 2 bases and 4 bases, in that order; junction bases with no gene match: 9. This CDR3 comprises 16 residues. The DNA of the CDR3 is TGTGCCAGCAGCTTATCGGCTAGCGGGCTTGCAGAGACCCAGTACTTC. Protein: CASSLSASGLAETQYF. Full variable domain (remainder filled in from reference TRBV7-2 and TRBJ2-5): GAGVSQSPSNKVTEKGKDVELRCDPISGHTALYWYRQSLGQGLEFLIYFQGNSAPDKSGLPSDRFSAERTGGSVSTLTIQRTQQEDSAVYLCASSLSASGLAETQYFGPGTRLLVL.

The rearrangement links TRBV30 to TRBJ1-6; D might be TRBD1 (5 bases). Trimming cost V 0 bases and J 0 bases, with 18 bases left between them. Germline loops: CDR1 GTSNPN, CDR2 SVGIG (reference sequence). The CDR3 has 19 residues. CDR3 sequence: CAWSVGVAGRSSYNSPLHF. For the CDR3, the DNA is TGTGCCTGGAGTGTAGGCGTGGCAGGGCGAAGCTCCTATAATTCACCCCTCCACTTT.

The gene calls are TRBV15 and TRBJ2-3; 9 nucleotides align to TRBD1. Trimming took 3 bases from V and 2 from J; bases not matched to a gene: 3. CDR1 and CDR2 from the germline V gene are LNHNV and YYDKDF (reference sequence). This CDR3 comprises 15 residues. The CDR3 region has the DNA TGTGCCACCAGCAGGGACAGGGGCCTCACAGATACGCAGTATTTT. It codes for CATSRDRGLTDTQYF. Filled out from reference TRBV15 and TRBJ2-3, the complete variable domain reads DAMVIQNPRYQVTQFGKPVTLSCSQTLNHNVMYWYQQKSSQAPKLLFHYYDKDFNNEADTPDNFQSRRPNTSFCFLDIRSPGLGDTAMYLCATSRDRGLTDTQYFGPGTRLTVL.

CDR3 loop: CASSADTYGYTF. The CDR3 DNA is TGTGCCAGCAGCGCGGACACCTATGGCTACACCTTC. The chain couples TRBV9 to TRBJ1-2; D is possibly TRBD1 (5 bases). Trimming took 3 bases from V and 4 from J, leaving 7 bases between them. Germline assignment: CDR1 SGDLS and CDR2 YYNGEE. There are 12 residues in the CDR3.

Note on this clone: It is unclear where the CDR3 begins or ends on the DNA, so no DNA is shown, and the CDR3 is as TCRdb lists it. The chain carries TRBV21-1 and TRBJ1-1; the table's D call, TRBD1, was not checked against the DNA. TRBV21-1 is a pseudogene segment. The CDR3 adds up to 14 amino acids, both ends counted. The CDR3 loop is CASSKVGVGVGAFF.

This sequence joins TRBV6-2 or TRBV6-3 and TRBJ2-3; TRBD2 aligns across 9 bases. Germline V CDR1 and CDR2: MNHEY, SVGEGT. This CDR3 has 19 amino acids. V lost 4 bases, J lost 2 bases, and 16 bases stayed unmatched. CDR3 sequence reads: CASSFTLDLAGFFTDTQYF. CDR3 bases: TGTGCCAGCAGTTTCACCCTAGATCTAGCGGGGTTCTTCACAGATACGCAGTATTTT.

This chain uses TRBV19 with TRBJ2-2; 11 bases map to TRBD2. The CDR3 contains 16 residues. Germline trimming cut 4 bases from V and 3 bases from J; bases unmatched to any gene: 4. Germline V gene data show CDR1 as LNHDA and CDR2 as SQIVND (reference sequence). CDR3 in DNA: TGTGCCAGTAGTAGGGGACTAGCGGACCACACCGGGGAGCTGTTTTTT. Protein: CASSRGLADHTGELFF.

With respect to this clone: The germline gene is not matched at one end of the junction; a read error may be the cause. The sample holds other DNA sequences that translate to the same CDR3. The chain employs TRBV7-2 and TRBJ2-3, with 10 positions matching TRBD2. The germline gives CDR1 SGHTA, CDR2 FQGNSA. The CDR3 spans 14 residues. For the CDR3, the DNA is TGTGCCAGCAGCCTAGCGGGAGTCACAGATACGCAGTATTTT. As protein: CASSLAGVTDTQYF.